Shown below are 28 T cell receptor beta chains from a single sample sequenced in a study of cytomegalovirus exposure and HLA in healthy donors. The PCR ran on 60 Vbeta and 13 Jbeta primers. Repertoires were generated with immunoSEQ multiplex PCR, while TCRdb's copy carries only in-frame clones and drops some. The profile shows some 160,000 clones, over 70% of them singletons. Sequenced material: PBMCs. These receptors originate from a woman in her thirties or forties in good health and CMV-seropositive.

This clone was detected a few times. The chain uses TRBV2 and TRBJ1-1; a possible D gene is TRBD1 (5 bases). V was clipped by 6 bases and J by 1 base, with 12 bases between them. The CDR3 has 14 residues. The germline gives CDR1 SNHLY, CDR2 FYNNEI. For the CDR3, the DNA is TGTGCCAGCAGGGGGCGGTTGGGGAACACTGAAGCTTTCTTT. This codes for CASRGRLGNTEAFF. Supplemented by reference TRBV2 and TRBJ1-1, the full variable domain reads EPEVTQTPSHQVTQMGQEVILRCVPISNHLYFYWYRQILGQKVEFLVSFYNNEISEKSEIFDDQFSVERPDGSNFTLKIRSTKLEDSAMYFCASRGRLGNTEAFFGQGTRLTVV.

The chain carries TRBV6-5 and TRBJ2-3; D ambiguous. Between the trimmed V and J ends, which lost 3 bases and 8 bases, there was a span of 6 bases. CDR3 length: 11 amino acids. CDR1 MNHEY and CDR2 SVGAGI come from the germline V gene. This CDR3 reads CASSYTGTQYF. CDR3 nucleotide sequence: TGTGCCAGCAGTTATACGGGTACGCAGTATTTT.

There are a few counts of this clone. The genes are TRBV5-1 and TRBJ1-2, with D uncertain. V was shortened by 5 bases and J by 0 bases, with 14 bases between the two germline ends. The CDR3 extends over 15 amino acids. CDR1 and CDR2 from the germline V gene are SGHRS and YFSETQ. CDR3 coding DNA: TGCGCCAGCAGTTGGGGTGGAGGAGCTAACTATGGCTACACCTTC. Protein sequence: CASSWGGGANYGYTF. Variable domain in full (rest from reference TRBV5-1 and TRBJ1-2): KAGVTQTPRYLIKTRGQQVTLSCSPISGHRSVSWYQQTPGQGLQFLFEYFSETQRNKGNFPGRFSGRQFSNSRSEMNVSTLELGDSALYLCASSWGGGANYGYTFGSGTRLTVV.

CDR3 protein: CATFRQPNTEAFF. The CDR3 region has the DNA TGTGCCACATTCCGACAGCCGAACACTGAAGCTTTCTTT. The chain uses TRBV10-3 and TRBJ1-1; a weak D match, TRBD1 (5 bases). V lost 10 bases to trimming and J lost 1 base, with 13 bases between them. Germline V gives CDR1 ENHRY, CDR2 SYGVKD. This CDR3 spans 13 amino acids.

Note on this clone: One end of the junction does not line up with germline, which may come from a read error. Other DNA sequences in the same sample also yield this CDR3. J is TRBJ1-6 and V is TRBV30; D perhaps matches TRBD1 (6 bases). Per germline, CDR1 GTSNPN and CDR2 SVGIG (reference sequence). This CDR3 has 14 amino acids. The CDR3 nucleotides read TGCGCCTGGAGTGGGACCAGGGGATCTTCACCCCTCCACTTT. It translates to CAWSGTRGSSPLHF.

The chain carries TRBV5-4 and TRBJ1-2; 7 bases agree with TRBD1. The CDR3 loop spans 13 amino acids. Trimming took 4 bases from V and 8 from J; bases not matched to a gene: 8. The germline gives CDR1 SGHNT, CDR2 YYREEE (reference sequence). CDR3 loop: CASSITGVGGYTF. The CDR3 bases are TGTGCCAGCAGCATCACAGGGGTGGGGGGCTACACCTTC.

This chain connects TRBV18 to TRBJ1-5; 9 positions agree with TRBD1. The CDR3 is 15 amino acids. The V and J ends lost 6 bases and 7 bases, in that order; junction bases with no gene match: 10. Germline V lookup: CDR1 KGHSH, CDR2 LQKENI. The CDR3, as DNA: TGTGCCAGCTCGGTGGACAGGGGTGGGGTCCAGCCCCAGCATTTT. This sequence encodes CASSVDRGGVQPQHF.

This chain joins TRBV27 and TRBJ1-2; possibly TRBD1 for D (6 bases). The CDR3 contains 13 residues. The germline gives CDR1 MNHEY, CDR2 SMNVEV (reference sequence). Trimming cost V 6 bases and J 5 bases, with 13 bases left between them. The CDR3 reads CASRKNRVYGYTF. In DNA, the CDR3 is TGTGCCAGCAGGAAAAACAGGGTTTATGGCTACACCTTC.

The chain uses TRBV29-1 and TRBJ2-3; 11 bases line up with TRBD2. V lost 3 bases, J lost 8 bases, and 7 bases stayed unmatched. From germline, CDR1 is SQVTM and CDR2 ANQGSEA. CDR3 length: 14 amino acids. CDR3 amino acids: CSVEISGGESTQYF. DNA of the CDR3: TGCAGCGTTGAGATTAGCGGGGGGGAAAGTACGCAGTATTTT.

The V and J genes are TRBV4-2 and TRBJ1-5; possibly TRBD1 for D (5 bases). The germline gives CDR1 LGHNA, CDR2 YNFKEQ. This CDR3 is built from 16 residues. Trimming left V 0 bases short and J 6 bases short, with 15 bases between. CDR3 nucleotide sequence: TGTGCCAGCAGCCAAGATGAAGGAGGGGTCAGTCAGCCCCAGCATTTT. Translating it yields CASSQDEGGVSQPQHF.

This clone was observed a single time. V and J are TRBV7-6 and TRBJ2-1; 13 bases are shared with TRBD2. Per the germline V gene, CDR1 is SGHVS and CDR2 is FNYEAQ. This CDR3 is 19 amino acids long. Trimming removed 5 bases from V and 3 bases from J; junction bases left unmatched: 13. The CDR3 bases are TGTGCCAGCAGCACCTGGACTAGCGGGGGCAATCTAAACTACAATGAGCAGTTCTTC. Its translation is CASSTWTSGGNLNYNEQFF.

The V call is TRBV2, the J call TRBJ2-3, with no clear D. The CDR3 spans 14 residues. The V gene lost 4 bases and the J gene lost 4 bases, with 12 bases spanning the gap. Germline V gene sequence: CDR1 SNHLY, CDR2 FYNNEI. In DNA form, the CDR3 reads TGTGCCAGCAGTGTATACGGGTCTCCAGATACGCAGTATTTT. Encoded protein: CASSVYGSPDTQYF.

The V call is TRBV10-3, the J call TRBJ1-2; D uncertain. Between the trimmed V and J ends, which lost 0 bases and 2 bases, there was a span of 4 bases. The CDR3 has 13 amino acids. In germline, CDR1 is ENHRY, CDR2 SYGVKD. The CDR3, as DNA: TGTGCCATCAGTGAGTCGGGCAACTATGGCTACACCTTC. It yields the protein CAISESGNYGYTF.

The chain carries TRBV30 and TRBJ2-7; 7 bases line up with TRBD2. The J segment lost 6 bases and the V segment lost 5 bases, leaving 10 bases of the junction unmatched. The CDR3 extends over 13 amino acids. Germline lookup yields CDR1 GTSNPN and CDR2 SVGIG (reference sequence). The CDR3 is CAWHNSASGEQYF. CDR3 coding DNA: TGTGCCTGGCATAATTCAGCTAGCGGCGAGCAGTACTTC.

CDR3 amino acids: CASSLGGGTNEKLFF. The CDR3 DNA sequence: TGTGCCAGCAGTTTAGGGGGGGGAACTAATGAAAAACTGTTTTTT. This chain uses TRBV27 with TRBJ1-4; tentatively, D is TRBD1 (5 bases). The V end was cut by 2 bases, the J end by 1 base, with 8 bases between. Germline V gene data show CDR1 as MNHEY and CDR2 as SMNVEV (reference sequence). CDR3 length: 15 amino acids.

The chain uses TRBV30 and TRBJ2-7; a weak D match, TRBD2 (6 bases). The CDR3 extends over 11 amino acids. V shed 4 bases and J shed 6 bases, with 10 bases lying between them. Germline CDR1 GTSNPN, CDR2 SVGIG (reference sequence). CDR3 DNA sequence: TGTGCCTGGACGATGGGGGGCGAGCAGTACTTC. Translation gives CAWTMGGEQYF.

This chain connects TRBV19 to TRBJ1-1, with D maybe TRBD1 (6 bases). Between the trimmed V and J ends, which lost 4 bases and 4 bases, there was a span of 13 bases. The length of the CDR3 is 14 residues. The germline CDR1 and CDR2 sequences are LNHDA and SQIVND (reference sequence). The CDR3 loop is CASSTTTQGTEAFF. CDR3 sequence (DNA): TGTGCCAGTAGTACTACTACACAGGGCACTGAAGCTTTCTTT.

The rearrangement joins TRBV11-2 to TRBJ1-2; 7 bases are shared with TRBD1. CDR1 SGHAT and CDR2 FQNNGV come from the germline V gene. This CDR3 spans 14 amino acids. V dropped 1 base and J dropped 4; count of bases not matched to a gene: 3. DNA for the CDR3: TGTGCCAGCAGCTTAGGGGACAGAACCTATGGCTACACCTTC. Protein: CASSLGDRTYGYTF.

The rearrangement links TRBV10-3 to TRBJ2-7, with TRBD2 matching over 8 bases. Germline values: CDR1 ENHRY, CDR2 SYGVKD. J was trimmed by 7 bases and V by 3 bases; bases with no gene match: 17. CDR3 size: 17 residues. The DNA of the CDR3 is TGTGCCATCAGTGACCACGCCAAAGCAGGCTCGGGGGGGGAGCAGTACTTC. Translating gives CAISDHAKAGSGGEQYF.

As DNA, the CDR3 is TGTGCCAGCAGCTTACAGAACATGAACACTGAAGCTTTCTTT. Translated: CASSLQNMNTEAFF. The rearrangement links TRBV5-6 to TRBJ1-1; D is unresolved. The CDR3 sequence is 14 residues long. V lost 2 bases to trimming and J lost 0 bases, with 8 bases between them. Germline loops: CDR1 SGHDT, CDR2 YYEEEE.

The chain employs TRBV2 and TRBJ1-5; TRBD1 is a possible D gene (6 bases). V was trimmed by 8 bases and J by 0 bases, leaving 14 bases between them. Germline loops: CDR1 SNHLY, CDR2 FYNNEI. The CDR3 covers 15 residues. CDR3 sequence: CASRDNVYSNQPQHF. CDR3 nucleotide sequence: TGTGCCAGCCGGGACAATGTATATAGCAATCAGCCCCAGCATTTT.

This clone turned up a few times. The V gene is TRBV7-6, the J gene TRBJ1-1; unclear D gene. Trimming removed 2 bases from V and 5 bases from J, with 6 bases in between. From germline, CDR1 is SGHVS and CDR2 FNYEAQ. This CDR3 region has 12 residues. CDR3 nucleotide sequence: TGTGCCAGCAGCTTAATCCGGACTGAAGCTTTCTTT. It translates to CASSLIRTEAFF.

This chain connects TRBV5-1 to TRBJ1-3; no firm D call. CDR3 length: 14 residues. Germline lookup yields CDR1 SGHRS and CDR2 YFSETQ. Trimming pared 0 bases from V and 4 bases from J, leaving 8 bases between. As DNA, the CDR3 is TGCGCCAGCAGCTTGGCAGGATACGGAAACACCATATATTTT. Amino acid sequence: CASSLAGYGNTIYF.

The rearrangement links TRBV19 to TRBJ1-2, with D unclear. The CDR3 spans 13 residues. Germline loops: CDR1 LNHDA, CDR2 SQIVND (reference sequence). Trimming removed 8 bases from V and 4 bases from J, with 14 bases in between. The CDR3 DNA reads TGTGCCAGTTCGAGGTTGGTACCCTATGGCTACACCTTC. Translating gives CASSRLVPYGYTF. The complete variable domain, with remaining parts taken from reference TRBV19 and TRBJ1-2, reads DGGITQSPKYLFRKEGQNVTLSCEQNLNHDAMYWYRQDPGQGLRLIYYSQIVNDFQKGDIAEGYSVSREKKESFPLTVTSAQKNPTAFYLCASSRLVPYGYTFGSGTRLTVV.

The chain joins TRBV7-8 to TRBJ2-1; 7 bases fit TRBD1. The germline V gene encodes CDR1 SGHVS and CDR2 FQNEAQ. Trimming removed 5 bases from V and 5 bases from J; junction bases left unmatched: 9. CDR3 size: 15 residues. CDR3 nucleotide sequence: TGTGCCAGCAGCCATCCCGGGACAGCGAACAATGAGCAGTTCTTC. Translated, it gives CASSHPGTANNEQFF.

The rearrangement joins TRBV7-8 to TRBJ2-1; perhaps TRBD1 as D (6 bases). Germline CDR1 SGHVS, CDR2 FQNEAQ. With 6 bases removed from V and 9 bases from J, the gap between germline ends came to 21 bases. CDR3 length: 15 amino acids. In DNA, the CDR3 is TGTGCCAGCAGGAAAGACAGGATGAAAGCAGCTGAGCAGTTCTTC. Protein: CASRKDRMKAAEQFF.

The V and J genes are TRBV18 and TRBJ1-6; TRBD1 is a possible D gene (6 bases). The germline V and J ends were trimmed by 1 base and 7 bases, with 14 bases remaining between them. This CDR3 contains 16 residues. Germline V gene data show CDR1 as KGHSH and CDR2 as LQKENI. CDR3 sequence (DNA): TGTGCCAGCTCACCACGGGGGCTCCCCGACAATTCACCCCTCCACTTT. It specifies CASSPRGLPDNSPLHF. Variable domain in full (rest from reference TRBV18 and TRBJ1-6): NAGVMQNPRHLVRRRGQEARLRCSPMKGHSHVYWYRQLPEEGLKFMVYLQKENIIDESGMPKERFSAEFPKEGPSILRIQQVVRGDSAAYFCASSPRGLPDNSPLHFGNGTRLTVT.

The chain is built from TRBV7-3 and TRBJ2-2, with 8 bases aligning to TRBD2. V trimming: 6 bases; J trimming: 2 bases; junction bases outside the gene matches: 5. The CDR3 is 15 residues long. Germline CDR1 SGHTA, CDR2 FQGTGA. The CDR3 loop reads CASRSGTSNTGELFF. The CDR3 DNA reads TGTGCCAGCAGGTCCGGGACTAGTAACACCGGGGAGCTGTTTTTT.